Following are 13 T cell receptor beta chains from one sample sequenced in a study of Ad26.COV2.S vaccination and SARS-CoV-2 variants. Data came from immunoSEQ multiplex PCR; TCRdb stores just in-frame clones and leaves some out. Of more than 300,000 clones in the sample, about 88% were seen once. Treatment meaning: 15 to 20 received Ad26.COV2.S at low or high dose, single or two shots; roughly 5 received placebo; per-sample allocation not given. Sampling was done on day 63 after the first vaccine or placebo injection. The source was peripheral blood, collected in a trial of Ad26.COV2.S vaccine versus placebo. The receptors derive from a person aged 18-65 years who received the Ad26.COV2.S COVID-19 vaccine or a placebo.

The CDR3 spells CASRAGTTEAFF. CDR3 nucleotides: TGTGCCAGCAGGGCGGGAACCACTGAAGCTTTCTTT. The chain links TRBV12-3 or TRBV12-4 to TRBJ1-1; no definite D call. The CDR3 extends over 12 amino acids. V was trimmed by 6 bases and J by 4 bases, leaving 9 bases between them.

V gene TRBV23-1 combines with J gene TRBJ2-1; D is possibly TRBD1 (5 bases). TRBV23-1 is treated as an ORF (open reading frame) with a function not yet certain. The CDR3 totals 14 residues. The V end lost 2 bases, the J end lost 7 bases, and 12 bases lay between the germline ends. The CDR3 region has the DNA TGCGCCAGCAGTCAACCCGAAGGGGAAAATGAGCAGTTCTTC. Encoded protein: CASSQPEGENEQFF.

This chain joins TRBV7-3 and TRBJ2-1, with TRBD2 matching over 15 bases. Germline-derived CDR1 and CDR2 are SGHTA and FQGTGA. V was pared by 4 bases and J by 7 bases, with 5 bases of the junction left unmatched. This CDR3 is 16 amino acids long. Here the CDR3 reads CASSWEGTSGGNEQFF. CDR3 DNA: TGTGCCAGCAGCTGGGAAGGGACTAGCGGGGGGAATGAGCAGTTCTTC.

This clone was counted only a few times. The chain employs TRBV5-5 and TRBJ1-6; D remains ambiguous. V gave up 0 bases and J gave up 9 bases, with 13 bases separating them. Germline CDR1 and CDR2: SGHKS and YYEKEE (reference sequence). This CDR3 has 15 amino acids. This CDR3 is CASSLELNKVSPLHF. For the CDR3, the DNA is TGTGCCAGCAGCTTGGAGCTAAACAAAGTTTCACCCCTCCACTTT.

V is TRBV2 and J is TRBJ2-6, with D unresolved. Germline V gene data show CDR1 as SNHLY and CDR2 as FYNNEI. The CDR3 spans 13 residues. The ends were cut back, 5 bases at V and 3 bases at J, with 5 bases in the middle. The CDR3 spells CASSPVGANVLTF. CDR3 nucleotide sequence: TGTGCCAGCAGTCCGGTTGGGGCCAACGTCCTGACTTTC.

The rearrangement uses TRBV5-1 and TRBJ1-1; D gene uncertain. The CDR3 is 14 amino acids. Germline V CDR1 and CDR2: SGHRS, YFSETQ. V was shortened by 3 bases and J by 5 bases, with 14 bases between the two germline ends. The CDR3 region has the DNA TGCGCCAGCAGCTGGAGAGGTAGGTCTACTGAAGCTTTCTTT. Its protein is CASSWRGRSTEAFF.

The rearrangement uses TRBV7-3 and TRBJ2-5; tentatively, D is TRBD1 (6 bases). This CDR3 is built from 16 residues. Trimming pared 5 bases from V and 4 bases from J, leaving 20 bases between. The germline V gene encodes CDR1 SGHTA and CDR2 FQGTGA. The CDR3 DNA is TGTGCCAGCAGCACCAAGCGAGGGGGAAATACAGAGACCCAGTACTTC. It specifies CASSTKRGGNTETQYF.

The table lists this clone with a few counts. Here the CDR3 reads CASSPGRGNSPLHF. The CDR3 coding sequence is TGTGCCAGCAGCCCCGGTAGGGGTAATTCACCCCTCCACTTT. The V and J genes are TRBV6-6 and TRBJ1-6; D is possibly TRBD1 (5 bases). Germline V gene lookup returns CDR1 MNHNY and CDR2 SVGAGI (reference sequence). The V end was cut by 6 bases, the J end by 6 bases, with 12 bases between. CDR3 size: 14 residues.

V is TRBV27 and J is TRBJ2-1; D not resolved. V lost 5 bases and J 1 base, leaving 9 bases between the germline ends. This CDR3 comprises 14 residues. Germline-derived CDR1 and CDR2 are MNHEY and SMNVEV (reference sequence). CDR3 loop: CASSTVQSYNEQFF. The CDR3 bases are TGTGCCAGCAGTACAGTCCAGTCCTACAATGAGCAGTTCTTC.

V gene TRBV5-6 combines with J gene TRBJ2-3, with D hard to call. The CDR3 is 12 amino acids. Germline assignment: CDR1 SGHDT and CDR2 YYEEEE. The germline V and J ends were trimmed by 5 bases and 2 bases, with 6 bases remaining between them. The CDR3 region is CASSYDTDTQYF. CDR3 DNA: TGTGCCAGCAGTTACGACACAGATACGCAGTATTTT. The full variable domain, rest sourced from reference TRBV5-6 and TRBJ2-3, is DAGVTQSPTHLIKTRGQQVTLRCSPKSGHDTVSWYQQALGQGPQFIFQYYEEEERQRGNFPDRFSGHQFPNYSSELNVNALLLGDSALYLCASSYDTDTQYFGPGTRLTVL.

The CDR3 DNA follows: TGTGCCAGCAGTGAACTAGGGGGCTGGACTGAAGCTTTCTTT. Protein sequence: CASSELGGWTEAFF. The chain recombines TRBV2 with TRBJ1-1; TRBD1 matches 7 bases. Trimming cost V 2 bases and J 5 bases; bases outside gene matches: 5. Looked up from germline, CDR1 is SNHLY and CDR2 is FYNNEI. The CDR3 loop spans 14 amino acids.

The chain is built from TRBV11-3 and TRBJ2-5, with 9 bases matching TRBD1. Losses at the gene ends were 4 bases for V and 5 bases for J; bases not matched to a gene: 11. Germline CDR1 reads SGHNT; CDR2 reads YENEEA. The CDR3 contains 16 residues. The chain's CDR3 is CASSSGDRESGETQYF. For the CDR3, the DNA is TGTGCCAGCAGCTCAGGGGACAGGGAGTCGGGGGAGACCCAGTACTTC.

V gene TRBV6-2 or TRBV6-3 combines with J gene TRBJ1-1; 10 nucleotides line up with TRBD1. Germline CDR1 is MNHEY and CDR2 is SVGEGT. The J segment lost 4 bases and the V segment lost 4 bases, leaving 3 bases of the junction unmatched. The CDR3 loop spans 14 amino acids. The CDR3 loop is CASSSWTGGTEAFF. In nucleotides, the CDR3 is TGTGCCAGCAGTTCCTGGACAGGGGGCACTGAAGCTTTCTTT.